The 8 T cell receptor beta chains listed next were all sequenced from one sample in a study of T-cell memory formation after mild COVID-19. TCRdb independently ran MiXCR on the 5' RACE reads; one entry per CDR3 protein. The table lists about 29,000 distinct CDR3 sequences, more than 15% of them singletons. The sequenced sample consisted of PBMCs or a T cell subset sorted from them (not recorded which). The receptors derive from an adult who had mild COVID-19 (a few samples of this study predate the infection). Cell type and time point are not known.

The rearrangement uses TRBV5-1 and TRBJ1-1, with TRBD1 matching 8 bases. CDR3 length: 13 amino acids. Losses at the gene ends were 4 bases for V and 12 bases for J; bases not matched to a gene: 11. Germline values: CDR1 SGHRS, CDR2 YFSETQ. The CDR3 protein is CASSGGTGGNTFF. As DNA, the CDR3 is TGCGCCAGCAGCGGGGGGACAGGAGGTAACACTTTCTTT.

This clonotype was recorded many times. The genes are TRBV20-1 and TRBJ2-1; D not resolved. Germline CDR1 DFQATT, CDR2 SNEGSKA (reference sequence). V shed 5 bases and J shed 1 base, with 6 bases lying between them. This CDR3 contains 12 residues. This chain's CDR3 is CSAAESYNEQFF. CDR3 nucleotide sequence: TGCAGTGCTGCCGAATCCTACAATGAGCAGTTCTTC.

This clonotype was recorded at least ten times. V gene TRBV7-6 combines with J gene TRBJ2-7; maybe TRBD1 (5 bases). Germline V CDR1 and CDR2: SGHVS, FNYEAQ. V lost 1 base, J lost 6 bases, and 7 bases lay in between. The CDR3 has 12 amino acids. Here the CDR3 DNA reads TGTGCCAGCAGCTTAGGGGGCTCCGAGCAGTACTTC. It translates to CASSLGGSEQYF. Full variable domain (rest looked up from reference TRBV7-6 and TRBJ2-7): GAGVSQSPRYKVTKRGQDVALRCDPISGHVSLYWYRQALGQGPEFLTYFNYEAQQDKSGLPNDRFSAERPEGSISTLTIQRTEQRDSAMYRCASSLGGSEQYFGPGTRLTVT.

This clonotype has ten or more counts. The rearrangement uses TRBV6-1 and TRBJ1-2; TRBD1 agrees at 9 bases. The CDR3 runs to 17 residues. V lost 6 bases to trimming and J lost 6 bases; unmatched junction nucleotides: 17. Germline V lookup: CDR1 MNHNS, CDR2 SASEGT. CDR3 bases: TGTGCCAGCAGCTACAATACAGGGGGCTCGAATCCGAATGGCTACACCTTC. Protein product: CASSYNTGGSNPNGYTF.

The chain carries TRBV20-1 and TRBJ1-1; TRBD1 agrees at 7 bases. Germline CDR1 DFQATT, CDR2 SNEGSKA (reference sequence). CDR3 size: 15 residues. J gave up 1 base and V 0 bases, and 5 bases lay outside the gene matches. CDR3 residues: CSAREPGQKNTEAFF. In DNA form, the CDR3 reads TGCAGTGCTAGAGAGCCGGGACAGAAGAACACTGAAGCTTTCTTT.

J is TRBJ1-6 and V is TRBV19, with D perhaps matching TRBD1 (5 bases). CDR1 LNHDA and CDR2 SQIVND come from the germline V gene (reference sequence). The CDR3 totals 17 residues. Trimming cost V 5 bases and J 9 bases, with 23 bases left between them. The CDR3 is CASSSRTFRSRGSPLHF. The CDR3 DNA reads TGTGCCAGTAGTTCACGGACATTTCGATCTAGAGGTTCACCCCTCCACTTT.

Many counts were recorded for this clonotype. The rearrangement links TRBV20-1 to TRBJ2-1; 13 bases align to TRBD2. This CDR3 is built from 14 residues. The germline CDR1 and CDR2 sequences are DFQATT and SNEGSKA (reference sequence). The trim removed 5 bases at V and 9 bases at J, leaving 7 bases unmatched. In DNA form, the CDR3 reads TGCAGTGCTTCAACTAGCGGGGGGGCCGGTGAGCAGTTCTTC. It translates to CSASTSGGAGEQFF.

Concerning this clonotype itself: This sequence may be a read error, since a much larger clone differs from it by one base. This chain links TRBV29-1 with TRBJ1-1; TRBD1 agrees at 8 bases. The CDR3 runs to 14 residues. J gave up 6 bases and V 5 bases, and 11 bases lay outside the gene matches. Germline CDR1 SQVTM, CDR2 ANQGSEA. Here the CDR3 DNA reads TGCAGCGTTTCACCGGGACAGGAGAGAGCTGAAGCTTTCTTT. Its translation is CSVSPGQERAEAFF.